This T cell receptor (beta chain) derives from a study of blood T cell repertoires in COVID-19. Study information: Samples of COVID-19 (acute and convalescent) were obtained from the United States, Italy and Spain. Nucleic acid was either cDNA or gDNA, and it came from T cells, B-cell-depleted T cells, or PBMCs.

Methods used by the authors: Using reference gene primer amplification, nucleated cell counts were estimated. TCRdb's copy holds only in-frame clones and misses some; the assay was immunoSEQ multiplex PCR. The V and J calls and the clone size are those of that table, but D and trimming were determined from the DNA. Found here are under 300,000 clones, 82% of them singletons; the top ten hold over 10%. V lost 4 bases and J 3 bases, leaving 4 bases between the germline ends. The CDR3 has 12 amino acids. Germline assignment: CDR1 SGHAT and CDR2 FQDESV (reference sequence). This TCR was sampled from a woman in her fifties or sixties with active or convalescent COVID-19. This rearrangement joins TRBV11-1 to TRBJ1-3, with D unresolved. The sample was peripheral blood. The CDR3 nucleotides read TGTGCCAGCAGCTACTATGGAAACACCATATATTTT. It is translated as CASSYYGNTIYF.